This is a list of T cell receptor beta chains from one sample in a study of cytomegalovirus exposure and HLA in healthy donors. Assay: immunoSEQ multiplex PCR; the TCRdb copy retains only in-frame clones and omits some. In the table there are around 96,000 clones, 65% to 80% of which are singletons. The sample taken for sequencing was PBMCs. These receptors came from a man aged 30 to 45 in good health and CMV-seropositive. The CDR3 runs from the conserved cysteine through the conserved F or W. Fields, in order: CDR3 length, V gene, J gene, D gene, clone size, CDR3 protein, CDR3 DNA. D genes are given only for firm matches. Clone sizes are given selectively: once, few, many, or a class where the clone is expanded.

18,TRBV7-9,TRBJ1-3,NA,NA,CASSLAGGYGLSGNTIYF,TGTGCCAGCAGCTTAGCGGGAGGGTATGGTCTATCTGGAAACACCATATATTTT
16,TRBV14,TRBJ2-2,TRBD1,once,CASSQDRGQGAGELFF,TGTGCCAGCAGCCAAGATCGAGGACAGGGGGCCGGGGAGCTGTTTTTT
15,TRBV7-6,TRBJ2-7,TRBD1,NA,CASSLEGDRVDEQYF,TGTGCCAGCAGCTTAGAAGGTGACAGGGTCGACGAGCAGTACTTC
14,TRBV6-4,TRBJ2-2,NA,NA,CASSVALEAGELFF,TGTGCCAGCAGTGTCGCACTAGAGGCCGGGGAGCTGTTTTTT
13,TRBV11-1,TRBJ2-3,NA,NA,CASSLSGADTQYF,TGTGCCAGCAGCTTATCAGGGGCCGATACGCAGTATTTT
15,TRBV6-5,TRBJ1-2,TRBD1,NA,CASRRDRGLLYGYTF,TGTGCCAGCAGACGAGACAGGGGGCTCCTCTATGGCTACACCTTC
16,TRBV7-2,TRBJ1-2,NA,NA,CASSLVASNREYGYTF,TGTGCCAGCAGCTTAGTGGCTTCGAACAGGGAGTATGGCTACACCTTC
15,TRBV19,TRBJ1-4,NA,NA,CASSIGTGRWEKLFF,TGTGCCAGTAGTATCGGTACAGGCCGGTGGGAAAAACTGTTTTTT
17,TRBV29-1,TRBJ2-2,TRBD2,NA,CSPLGLAGGAVTGELFF,TGCAGCCCCCTGGGGCTAGCGGGGGGAGCCGTCACCGGGGAGCTGTTTTTT
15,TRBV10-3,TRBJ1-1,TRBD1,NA,CAISVLGQGDTEAFF,TGTGCCATCAGTGTATTGGGACAGGGTGACACTGAAGCTTTCTTT
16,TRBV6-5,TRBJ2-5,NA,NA,CASSYTGVSGQETQYF,TGTGCCAGCAGTTACACGGGGGTCAGCGGGCAAGAGACCCAGTACTTC
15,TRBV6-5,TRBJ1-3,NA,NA,CASSYSAGAGNTIYF,TGTGCCAGCAGTTACTCGGCAGGGGCTGGAAACACCATATATTTT
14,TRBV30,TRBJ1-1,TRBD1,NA,CAWSQTGVNTEAFF,TGTGCCTGGAGCCAAACAGGGGTGAACACTGAAGCTTTCTTT
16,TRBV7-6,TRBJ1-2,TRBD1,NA,CASSPGQVATNYGYTF,TGTGCCAGCAGCCCGGGACAGGTTGCTACTAACTATGGCTACACCTTC
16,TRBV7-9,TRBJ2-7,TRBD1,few,CSSSSLPGTGSYEQYF,TGTTCCAGCAGCTCGCTCCCCGGGACAGGGTCCTACGAGCAGTACTTC
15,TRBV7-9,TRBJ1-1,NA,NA,CASSPKTIMNTEAFF,TGTGCCAGCAGCCCGAAGACAATTATGAACACTGAAGCTTTCTTT
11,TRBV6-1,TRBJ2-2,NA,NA,CASTTTGELFF,TGTGCCAGCACCACTACCGGGGAGCTGTTTTTT
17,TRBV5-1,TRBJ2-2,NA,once,CASSLIASGGGIGELFF,TGCGCCAGCAGCTTGATCGCTAGCGGAGGGGGAATCGGGGAGCTGTTTTTT
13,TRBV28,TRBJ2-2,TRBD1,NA,CASSFQGAGELFF,TGTGCCAGCAGTTTTCAGGGGGCCGGGGAGCTGTTTTTT
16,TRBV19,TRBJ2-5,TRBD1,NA,CASSIGDRGFIKTQYF,TGTGCCAGTAGTATTGGGGACAGGGGTTTCATTAAGACCCAGTACTTC
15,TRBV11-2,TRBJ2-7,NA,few,CASSLGWGPNYEQYF,TGTGCCAGCAGCTTAGGGTGGGGCCCAAACTACGAGCAGTACTTC
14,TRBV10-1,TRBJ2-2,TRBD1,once,CASTGGPNTGELFF,TGCGCCAGCACAGGGGGCCCGAACACCGGGGAGCTGTTTTTT
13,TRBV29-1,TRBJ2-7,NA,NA,CSVSGGPTYEQYF,TGCAGCGTGTCTGGGGGCCCTACCTACGAGCAGTACTTC
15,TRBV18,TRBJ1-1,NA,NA,CASSQSSRGNTEAFF,TGTGCCAGCTCACAATCCTCCAGGGGGAACACTGAAGCTTTCTTT
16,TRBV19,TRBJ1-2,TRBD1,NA,CASSRQGARDGYGYTF,TGTGCCAGCTCTCGACAGGGGGCGCGAGATGGCTATGGCTACACCTTC
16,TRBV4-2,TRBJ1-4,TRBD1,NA,CASSQGQGVTNEKLFF,TGTGCCAGCAGCCAAGGGCAGGGGGTAACTAATGAAAAACTGTTTTTT